The clone carrying this T cell receptor (beta chain) was detected many times. One end of the junction varies from germline; a read error may be responsible. Amplified material comprised TCR beta CDR3 regions derived from RNA transcripts. After a first-round RT-PCR with HTBI primers, a second-round multiplex PCR was run. MiXCR, run by TCRdb on the multiplex PCR reads, gives a single entry per CDR3 protein. The sample lists about 220,000 distinct CDR3 sequences, roughly 21% occurring once. The data belong to a study of Graves' ophthalmopathy and Graves' hyperthyroidism. The V gene's germline CDR1 is SGHAT and CDR2 FQNNGV. The CDR3 runs to 16 residues.

The sequence was obtained from a woman aged 45-59 years with Graves' ophthalmopathy. Sequencing used peripheral blood. The chain joins TRBV11-2 to TRBJ2-5, with D maybe TRBD2 (6 bases). For the CDR3, the DNA is TGTGCCAGCAGCTTAGATCTTGGACGGACTAAAGATACCCAGTACTTC. Translating it yields CASSLDLGRTKDTQYF.